This TCR beta chain came from a study of OX40 agonist ivuxolimab in advanced cancers. Blood sampling took place at baseline, cycle 4 day 1, and cycle 7 day 1. Method: immunoSEQ multiplex PCR; TCRdb's copy keeps in-frame clones and lacks some. The table records about 120,000 clones, 93% of them present only once. About this clone itself: Its antigen remains unidentified.

Germline CDR1 is SGHTA and CDR2 is FQGNSA. This CDR3 spans 13 amino acids. Deletions cut 4 bases from V and 5 bases from J, with 11 bases between. Study outcomes and limitations: The work left the antigen specificity of expanded peripheral T cells undetermined. At doses 0.1 to 3.0 mg/kg, CD4+ and CD8+ clones expanded.

The sample consisted of CD4+ or CD8+ T cells sorted from blood, taken in a trial of the OX40 agonist ivuxolimab. The V gene is TRBV7-2, the J gene TRBJ2-5; D unclear. This clonotype was obtained from an adult with an advanced solid tumor such as melanoma, head and neck, liver or kidney cancer. The CDR3 region has the DNA TGTGCCAGCAGCTCTGGCCGTTCGGAGACCCAGTACTTC. This gives the protein CASSSGRSETQYF.